This TCR beta chain originates from a study of shared clonotypes between healthy human individuals. Memory CD4+ cells were the fraction left after CD45RA+ naive selection. A word on this clone: What it binds is not known.

Trimming cost V 7 bases and J 8 bases; bases outside gene matches: 10. CDR3 size: 13 residues. The germline V gene has CDR1 SGHAT and CDR2 FQNNGV. General study findings and limits: Among a handful of donors, 4.5% to 5.5% of naive CD4 clonotypes were found in common. Tissue TCR repertoires likely differ from these blood-only repertoires.

TCRdb's copy holds only in-frame clones and misses some; the assay was immunoSEQ multiplex PCR. The sample lists around 750,000 clones; about 74% were seen once. The chain carries TRBV11-2 and TRBJ1-2; 7 bases are shared with TRBD1. The sequence derives from a woman in her 30s in good health. The material sequenced was memory CD4+ T cells sorted from blood. Regarding subset: CD45RA-negative fraction. The CDR3 reads CASTPGGGEGYTF. The CDR3 DNA reads as TGTGCCAGCACCCCAGGAGGGGGCGAAGGCTACACCTTC.